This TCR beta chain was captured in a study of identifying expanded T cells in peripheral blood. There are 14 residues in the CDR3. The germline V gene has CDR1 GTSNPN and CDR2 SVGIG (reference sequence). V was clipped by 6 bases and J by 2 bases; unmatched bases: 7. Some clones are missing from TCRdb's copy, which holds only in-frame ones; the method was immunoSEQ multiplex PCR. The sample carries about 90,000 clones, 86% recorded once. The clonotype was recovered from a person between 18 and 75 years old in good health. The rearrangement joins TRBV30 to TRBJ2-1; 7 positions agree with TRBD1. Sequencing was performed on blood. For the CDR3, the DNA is TGTGCCTGTTCAACAGGGGTCCCCTACAATGAGCAGTTCTTC. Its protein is CACSTGVPYNEQFF.